The 24 T cell receptor beta chains below all came from one sample that was sequenced in a study of T cell repertoires in cytomegalovirus infection. Antigens of these TCRs are unknown. TCRdb re-called the reads through MiXCR, storing one row per CDR3 protein. This sample has roughly 500,000 distinct CDR3 sequences, with more than 30% found just once. This specimen was cultured PBMCs, taken from culture after CMV antigen stimulation. All receptors derive from a human donor in good health (CMV status not recorded). Some clones in this sample may be carry-over from other donors' samples.

This clonotype was recorded a few times. The rearrangement joins TRBV12-3 or TRBV12-4 to TRBJ1-4, with D possibly being TRBD1 (5 bases). V shed 7 bases and J shed 4 bases, with 13 bases lying between them. CDR3 size: 14 residues. Written as DNA, the CDR3 is TGTGCCAGCACGAAGACAGACTTTAATGAAAAACTGTTTTTT. Its translation: CASTKTDFNEKLFF.

The chain is built from TRBV12-3 or TRBV12-4 and TRBJ1-6; 7 nucleotides line up with TRBD1. Germline trimming cut 5 bases from V and 9 bases from J; bases unmatched to any gene: 7. The CDR3 sequence is 14 residues long. The CDR3 DNA reads TGTGCCAGCAGTACGACAGGGAGTCTTTCACCCCTCCACTTT. Translation gives CASSTTGSLSPLHF.

Here the CDR3 reads CASSQDSGSDSYNEQFF. The DNA of the CDR3 is TGCGCCAGCAGCCAAGACAGCGGGAGTGACTCCTACAATGAGCAGTTCTTC. The rearrangement links TRBV4-3 to TRBJ2-1; 8 bases fit TRBD2. The junction had 4 bases not matched to a gene; V was cut back by 0 bases and J by 0 bases. Germline loops: CDR1 LGHNA, CDR2 YSLEER. CDR3 length: 17 residues.

Turning to this clonotype: A read error is likely, as this CDR3 ends without the conserved phenylalanine or tryptophan. The chain uses TRBV28 and TRBJ1-2, with D unclear. The CDR3 consists of 11 residues. The germline V and J ends were trimmed by 8 bases and 4 bases, with 8 bases remaining between them. Germline CDR1 MDHEN, CDR2 SYDVKM. CDR3 sequence: CASRDLYGYTC. In DNA form, the CDR3 reads TGTGCCAGCCGGGATCTCTATGGCTACACCTGC.

This clonotype has a handful of counts. This chain uses TRBV9 with TRBJ2-1; no clear D gene. This CDR3 is 14 amino acids long. V lost 0 bases and J lost 10, with 14 bases in between. Germline CDR1 reads SGDLS; CDR2 reads YYNGEE. CDR3 bases: TGTGCCAGCAGCGTAGACCCCAAGCGTGTAGAGCAGTTCTTC. Its translation: CASSVDPKRVEQFF.

This clonotype was counted only a few times. The chain recombines TRBV7-2 with TRBJ2-6; D may correspond to TRBD1 or TRBD2 (5 bases each). CDR1 is SGHTA and CDR2 is FQGNSA in the germline V gene. The length of the CDR3 is 21 residues. V gave up 0 bases and J gave up 2 bases, with 23 bases separating them. The CDR3 DNA follows: TGTGCCAGCAGCTTAGCATTGTTGGGGGTTCCCAGCGGCCCTGGGGCCAACGTCCTGACTTTC. Translated: CASSLALLGVPSGPGANVLTF.

The sample holds many counts of this clonotype. The chain recombines TRBV7-8 with TRBJ2-3; TRBD2 agrees at 8 bases. The CDR3 contains 16 residues. CDR1 SGHVS and CDR2 FQNEAQ come from the germline V gene. With V trimmed by 2 bases and J by 4 bases, 8 bases remained unmatched. CDR3 sequence reads: CASSLSRTSWPDTQYF. The CDR3 bases are TGTGCCAGCAGCTTATCTCGGACTAGCTGGCCAGATACGCAGTATTTT.

The chain links TRBV3-1 to TRBJ2-7; unclear D gene. V was clipped by 4 bases and J by 5 bases, with 15 bases between them. The CDR3 sequence is 14 residues long. Germline V gene lookup returns CDR1 LGHDT and CDR2 YNNKEL (reference sequence). Written as DNA, the CDR3 is TGTGCCAGCAGCCTGCGTACGAGAAACCACGAGCAGTACTTC. Translated, it gives CASSLRTRNHEQYF.

This chain uses TRBV28 with TRBJ2-7; D tentatively fits TRBD1 or TRBD2 (5 bases each). V was cut by 5 bases and J by 5 bases, with 19 bases left in between. Germline CDR1 reads MDHEN; CDR2 reads SYDVKM. This CDR3 contains 15 residues. The CDR3 DNA is TGTGCCAGCAGTCCCTGGATCCAGGGACGTAACGAGCAGTACTTC. Encoded protein: CASSPWIQGRNEQYF.

The chain combines TRBV20-1 with TRBJ1-5, with 7 nucleotides matching TRBD1. This CDR3 has 15 residues. Trimming took 6 bases from V and 3 from J; bases not matched to a gene: 11. The germline V gene encodes CDR1 DFQATT and CDR2 SNEGSKA (reference sequence). The CDR3 nucleotides are TGCAGTGCGACTTATCCGGGACAGTACAATCAGCCCCAGCATTTT. It is translated as CSATYPGQYNQPQHF.

This clonotype occurred a few times. The chain employs TRBV12-3 or TRBV12-4 and TRBJ1-6; 10 bases align to TRBD1. Losses at the gene ends were 5 bases for V and 7 bases for J; bases not matched to a gene: 5. The CDR3 consists of 15 residues. CDR3 loop: CASSPGQGGNSPLHF. DNA of the CDR3: TGTGCCAGCAGTCCCGGACAGGGGGGCAATTCACCCCTCCACTTT.

The genes are TRBV7-6 and TRBJ1-4; possibly TRBD1 for D (6 bases). Germline loops: CDR1 SGHVS, CDR2 FNYEAQ. The CDR3 covers 16 residues. The V and J ends lost 6 bases and 7 bases respectively, with 21 bases between them. The CDR3 DNA is TGTGCCAGCAGTCTAAATCTGGGCAAGGACAGTGAAAAACTGTTTTTT. Translation: CASSLNLGKDSEKLFF.

This clonotype showed up just once. This chain connects TRBV9 to TRBJ1-3; D is uncertain. From germline, CDR1 is SGDLS and CDR2 YYNGEE. Trimming removed 1 base at V and 0 bases at J, with 5 bases between. The CDR3 runs 14 residues. The CDR3 loop reads CASSVSPSGNTIYF. The CDR3 coding sequence is TGTGCCAGCAGCGTATCTCCCTCTGGAAACACCATATATTTT.

V and J are TRBV19 and TRBJ2-6; D is perhaps TRBD1 (6 bases). The length of the CDR3 is 15 residues. Germline lookup yields CDR1 LNHDA and CDR2 SQIVND (reference sequence). Trimming removed 6 bases at V and 2 bases at J, with 11 bases between. The CDR3 bases are TGTGCCAGTAGCGCCTGGACAGCTGGGGCCAACGTCCTGACTTTC. Translation gives CASSAWTAGANVLTF.

This clonotype has at least ten counts. This chain joins TRBV7-3 and TRBJ2-7, with TRBD1 identical over 9 bases. The CDR3 length is 15 residues. After removal of 3 bases from V and 5 bases from J, the junction contained 8 bases not matched to a gene. Per germline, CDR1 SGHTA and CDR2 FQGTGA. The CDR3 nucleotides read TGTGCCAGCAGCTTGACCGGGACAGGGATCGACGAGCAGTACTTC. Its protein product is CASSLTGTGIDEQYF.

The V gene is TRBV7-2, the J gene TRBJ2-5; D is tentatively TRBD1 or TRBD2 (5 bases each). V was cut by 3 bases and J by 5 bases, with 13 bases left in between. The CDR3 sequence is 14 residues long. Germline V gene sequence: CDR1 SGHTA, CDR2 FQGNSA. CDR3 region: CASSFRPGLETQYF. The CDR3 DNA follows: TGTGCCAGCAGCTTCCGCCCGGGGCTGGAGACCCAGTACTTC.

The chain is built from TRBV7-9 and TRBJ1-2, with a weak D call TRBD1 (5 bases). The V gene lost 5 bases and the J gene lost 8 bases, with 12 bases spanning the gap. Germline lookup yields CDR1 SEHNR and CDR2 FQNEAQ (reference sequence). The CDR3 is made up of 12 amino acids. The CDR3 spells CASSQSGGGYTF. CDR3 DNA: TGTGCCAGCAGCCAGAGCGGGGGAGGCTACACCTTC.

This clonotype has a single count. This rearrangement joins TRBV28 to TRBJ2-1, with TRBD1 matching over 7 bases. V shed 8 bases, J shed 8 bases, and the junction held 6 bases outside the gene matches. The germline gives CDR1 MDHEN, CDR2 SYDVKM. This CDR3 spans 12 amino acids. As DNA, the CDR3 is TGTGCCAGCGGGGAGACAGGGTATGAGCAGTTCTTC. This sequence encodes CASGETGYEQFF.

This chain uses TRBV2 with TRBJ2-5, with a possible D match to TRBD2 (6 bases). The CDR3 has 14 residues. The V and J ends lost 6 bases and 0 bases respectively, with 11 bases between them. Germline CDR1 is SNHLY and CDR2 is FYNNEI. The CDR3 region is CASRVGTYQETQYF. CDR3 DNA: TGTGCCAGCAGAGTTGGGACTTACCAAGAGACCCAGTACTTC.

A word on this clonotype: The junction departs from germline at one end; a sequencing error may be responsible. The chain combines TRBV20-1 with TRBJ2-3; TRBD2 might be the D (6 bases). CDR3 length equals 17 residues. Germline CDR1 DFQATT, CDR2 SNEGSKA (reference sequence). The CDR3 sequence: CSVRPFRAGTNTDTQYF. CDR3 nucleotides: TGCAGTGTTAGACCCTTTAGAGCGGGCACTAACACAGATACGCAGTATTTT.

This chain connects TRBV19 to TRBJ2-3; D is uncertain. This CDR3 is 15 amino acids long. Germline-derived CDR1 and CDR2 are LNHDA and SQIVND (reference sequence). Trimming left V 7 bases short and J 2 bases short, with 16 bases between. Written as DNA, the CDR3 is TGTGCCAGTACCCCTGGCGGAACAGACACAGATACGCAGTATTTT. As protein: CASTPGGTDTDTQYF.

This clonotype has only a few counts. This chain joins TRBV7-2 and TRBJ1-1; 9 nucleotides agree with TRBD1. Germline lookup yields CDR1 SGHTA and CDR2 FQGNSA. V lost 5 bases, J lost 2 bases, and 12 bases stayed unmatched. This CDR3 is built from 17 residues. CDR3: CASSQDRGFGLNTEAFF. DNA of the CDR3: TGTGCCAGCAGCCAAGACAGGGGGTTCGGTTTAAACACTGAAGCTTTCTTT.

This clonotype was observed many times. The chain recombines TRBV11-2 with TRBJ2-7; TRBD2 matches 8 bases. V gave up 1 base and J gave up 6 bases; unmatched junction bases: 5. The CDR3 is made up of 14 amino acids. In germline, CDR1 is SGHAT, CDR2 FQNNGV. CDR3: CASSLVGLVSEQYF. The CDR3 DNA reads TGTGCCAGCAGCTTAGTGGGACTAGTAAGCGAGCAGTACTTC.

V is TRBV12-3 or TRBV12-4 and J is TRBJ1-1; 7 nucleotides agree with TRBD1. The CDR3 has 13 amino acids. J was trimmed by 6 bases and V by 6 bases; bases with no gene match: 7. In DNA form, the CDR3 reads TGTGCCAGCAGATTACAGGGGACGGCTGAAGCTTTCTTT. Amino acids: CASRLQGTAEAFF.